This paragraph reports one TCR beta chain. There are 15 residues in the CDR3. V shed 1 base, J shed 0 bases, and the junction held 0 bases outside the gene matches. The germline V gene has CDR1 SGHNT and CDR2 YYREEE (reference sequence). The sample belongs to a study of cytomegalovirus exposure and HLA in healthy donors. TCRdb keeps only in-frame clones here, not all; method: immunoSEQ multiplex PCR. The data hold around 250,000 clones, with around 89% observed a single time. The receptor was derived from a woman under 30 in good health and CMV-seronegative. Sample: PBMCs. This chain links TRBV5-4 with TRBJ2-3; 9 positions agree with TRBD2. The CDR3 nucleotides are TGTGCCAGCAGCTTGAGCGGGGGGAGCACAGATACGCAGTATTTT. Translated: CASSLSGGSTDTQYF.